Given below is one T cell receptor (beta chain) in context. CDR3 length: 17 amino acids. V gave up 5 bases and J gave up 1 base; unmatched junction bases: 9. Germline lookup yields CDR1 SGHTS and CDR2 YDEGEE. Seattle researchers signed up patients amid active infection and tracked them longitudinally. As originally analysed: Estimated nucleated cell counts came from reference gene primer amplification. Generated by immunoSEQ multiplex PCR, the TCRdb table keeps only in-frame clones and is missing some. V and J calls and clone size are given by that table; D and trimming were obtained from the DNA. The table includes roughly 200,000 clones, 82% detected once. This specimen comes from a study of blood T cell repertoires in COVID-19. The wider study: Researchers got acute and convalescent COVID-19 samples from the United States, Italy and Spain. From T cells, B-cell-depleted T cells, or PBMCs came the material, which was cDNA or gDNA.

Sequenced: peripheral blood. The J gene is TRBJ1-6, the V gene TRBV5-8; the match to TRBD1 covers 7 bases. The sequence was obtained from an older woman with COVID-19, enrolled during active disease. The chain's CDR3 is CASRLGTARSYNSPLHF. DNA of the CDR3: TGTGCCAGCAGGCTGGGGACAGCACGGTCCTATAATTCACCCCTCCACTTT. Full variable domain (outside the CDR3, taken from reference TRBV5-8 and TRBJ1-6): EAGVTQSPTHLIKTRGQQATLRCSPISGHTSVYWYQQALGLGLQFLLWYDEGEERNRGNFPPRFSGRQFPNYSSELNVNALELEDSALYLCASRLGTARSYNSPLHFGNGTRLTVT.